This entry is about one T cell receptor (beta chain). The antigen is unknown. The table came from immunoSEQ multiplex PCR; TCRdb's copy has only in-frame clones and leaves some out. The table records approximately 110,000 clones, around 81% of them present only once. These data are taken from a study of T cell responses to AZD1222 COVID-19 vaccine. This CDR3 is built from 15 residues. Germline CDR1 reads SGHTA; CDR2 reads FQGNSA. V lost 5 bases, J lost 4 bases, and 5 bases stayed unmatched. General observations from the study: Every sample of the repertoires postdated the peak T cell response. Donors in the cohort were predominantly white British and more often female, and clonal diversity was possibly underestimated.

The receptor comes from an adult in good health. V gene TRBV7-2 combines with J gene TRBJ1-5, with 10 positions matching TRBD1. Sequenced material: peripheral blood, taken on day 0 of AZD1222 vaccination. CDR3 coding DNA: TGTGCCAGCAGCCGGGACAGGGGAGATAATCAGCCCCAGCATTTT. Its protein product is CASSRDRGDNQPQHF. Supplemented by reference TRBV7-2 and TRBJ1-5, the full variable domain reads GAGVSQSPSNKVTEKGKDVELRCDPISGHTALYWYRQSLGQGLEFLIYFQGNSAPDKSGLPSDRFSAERTGGSVSTLTIQRTQQEDSAVYLCASSRDRGDNQPQHFGDGTRLSIL.